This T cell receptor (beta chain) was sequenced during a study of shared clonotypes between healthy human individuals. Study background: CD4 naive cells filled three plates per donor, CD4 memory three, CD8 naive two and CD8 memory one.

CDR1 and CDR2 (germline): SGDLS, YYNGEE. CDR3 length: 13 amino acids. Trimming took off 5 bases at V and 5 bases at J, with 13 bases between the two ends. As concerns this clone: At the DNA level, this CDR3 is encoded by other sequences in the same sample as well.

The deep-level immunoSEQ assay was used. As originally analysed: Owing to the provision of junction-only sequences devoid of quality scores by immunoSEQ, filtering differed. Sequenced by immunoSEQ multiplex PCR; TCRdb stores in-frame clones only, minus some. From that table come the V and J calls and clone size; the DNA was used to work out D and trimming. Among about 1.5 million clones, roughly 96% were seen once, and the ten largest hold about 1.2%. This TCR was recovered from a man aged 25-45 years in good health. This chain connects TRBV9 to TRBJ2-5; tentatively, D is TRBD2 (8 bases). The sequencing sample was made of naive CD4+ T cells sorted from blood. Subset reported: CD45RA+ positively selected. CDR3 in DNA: TGTGCCAGCAGTCCGGGAGGGGGCGAGACCCAGTACTTC. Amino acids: CASSPGGGETQYF.